The T cell receptor (beta chain) under discussion was sequenced for a study of neurological immune-mediated disorders. Comment on this clonotype: Its antigen remains unidentified.

V dropped 5 bases and J dropped 5 bases, with 18 bases sitting between them. Germline V CDR1 and CDR2: SGHTA, FQGNSA. The CDR3 loop spans 15 amino acids. The unsorted libraries had their origin in 2 million PBMCs stored at -80 C. Study conclusions and caveats: None of the CDR3 amino acid sequences of expanded clones were shared across subjects, and this suggested private repertoires in all groups.

Every sequencing run generated in excess of 170 million TCR-beta sequences. These sequences covered 15-18 subjects. From the 5' RACE reads, TCRdb called clonotypes with MiXCR, one entry per CDR3 protein. Of around 70,000 distinct CDR3 sequences listed, around 4.8% are singletons. This sequence was found in a woman aged 70-85 years with multiple sclerosis. Sequenced: PBMCs. V usage is TRBV7-2 and J usage is TRBJ2-5; D tentatively reads TRBD1 or TRBD2 (7 bases each). The CDR3 sequence: CASSPQGGAGETQYF. In DNA, the CDR3 is TGTGCCAGCAGCCCCCAGGGGGGGGCAGGGGAGACCCAGTACTTC.